This TCR beta chain was retrieved from a study of blood T cell repertoires in COVID-19. About the research overall: PBMCs, B-cell-depleted T cells, or T cells were the source of the cDNA or gDNA that made up the material.

Clinical history as reported by participants underpinned cohort assignment. Among Cohort 3 donors, those recovered had two negative PCRs, clearance, or symptom resolution. This CDR3 is 14 amino acids long. The germline V gene has CDR1 SGHNT and CDR2 YENEEA. Trimming at V came to 6 bases and at J to 6 bases, leaving 8 bases not matched to a gene. The assay was immunoSEQ multiplex PCR, and TCRdb's table has in-frame clones only and misses some. The sample shows roughly 140,000 clones, 87% of them seen only once. The chain uses TRBV11-3 and TRBJ2-7; 10 bases map to TRBD1. Sequencing input: PBMCs or T cells enriched from blood (not recorded which). The sequence was obtained from a man aged 60 to 75 who had recovered from COVID-19. CDR3 residues: CASSSTRDRGEQYF. The CDR3 bases are TGTGCCAGCAGTTCGACCCGGGACAGGGGCGAGCAGTACTTC.